This T cell receptor (beta chain) comes out of a study of T cells and Merkel cell carcinoma outcomes. This clone was detected only a few times. The antigen is not known. V was pared by 5 bases and J by 7 bases, with 5 bases of the junction left unmatched. Germline loops: CDR1 SGHTA, CDR2 FQGNSA. The CDR3 sequence is 15 residues long. General observations from the study: Reportedly, T-cell repertoire with density predicts Merkel cell carcinoma outcomes.

The data were produced by immunoSEQ multiplex PCR, yet TCRdb's version contains in-frame clones alone and is incomplete. This table holds 45 to 70 clones. The source of this sequence is a human donor with Merkel cell carcinoma. Sequenced sample: tumor tissue from Merkel cell carcinoma. This chain links TRBV7-2 with TRBJ1-6; 10 bases match TRBD1. CDR3 bases: TGTGCCAGCAGCCTCTCGGACAGGGGGAATTCACCCCTCCACTTT. This gives the protein CASSLSDRGNSPLHF.